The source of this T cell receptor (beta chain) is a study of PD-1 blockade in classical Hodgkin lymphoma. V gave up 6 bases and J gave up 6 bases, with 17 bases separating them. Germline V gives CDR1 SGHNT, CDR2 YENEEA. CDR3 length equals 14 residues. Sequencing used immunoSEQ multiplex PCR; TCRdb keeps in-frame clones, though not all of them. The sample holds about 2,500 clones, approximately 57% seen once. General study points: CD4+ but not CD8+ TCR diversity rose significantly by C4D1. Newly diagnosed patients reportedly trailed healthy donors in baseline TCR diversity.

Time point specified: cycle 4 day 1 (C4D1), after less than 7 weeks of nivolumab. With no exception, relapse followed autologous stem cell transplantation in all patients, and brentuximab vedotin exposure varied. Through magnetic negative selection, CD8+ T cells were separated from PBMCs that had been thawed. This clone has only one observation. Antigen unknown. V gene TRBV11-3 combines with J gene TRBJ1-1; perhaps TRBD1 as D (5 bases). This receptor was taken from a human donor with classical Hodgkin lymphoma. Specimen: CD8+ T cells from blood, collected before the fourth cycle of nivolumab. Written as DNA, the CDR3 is TGTGCCAGCAGTTACTGGGGGGAAAAAGCTGAAGCTTTCTTT. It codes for CASSYWGEKAEAFF.